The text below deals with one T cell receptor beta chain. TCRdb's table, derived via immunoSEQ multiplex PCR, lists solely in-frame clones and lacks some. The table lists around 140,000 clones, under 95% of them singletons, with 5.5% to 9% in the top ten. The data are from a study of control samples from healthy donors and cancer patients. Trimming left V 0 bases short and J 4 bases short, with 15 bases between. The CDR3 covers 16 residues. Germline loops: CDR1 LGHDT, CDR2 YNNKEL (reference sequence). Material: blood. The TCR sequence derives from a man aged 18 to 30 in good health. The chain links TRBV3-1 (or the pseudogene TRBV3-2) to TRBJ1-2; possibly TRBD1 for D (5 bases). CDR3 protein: CASSQDRGLSPYGYTF. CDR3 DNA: TGTGCCAGCAGCCAAGATAGGGGACTGAGCCCCTATGGCTACACCTTC.